The present entry profiles one T cell receptor (beta chain) with its context. Its specificity is unknown. This sample is part of a study of cytomegalovirus exposure and HLA in healthy donors. Study outcomes and limitations: Reportedly, diagnosis of cytomegalovirus status by the classifier showed high specificity and sensitivity. In a later analysis, at a false discovery rate of 0.05, 15,000 to 20,000 TCR beta sequences matched HLA alleles.

Vbeta (60) and Jbeta (13) primers were used in the PCR. Method: immunoSEQ multiplex PCR; TCRdb's copy keeps in-frame clones and lacks some. The data contain 150,000 to 170,000 clones, under 80% of them singletons. J lost 4 bases, V lost 4 bases, and 6 bases had no gene match. CDR3 length: 14 residues. The V gene's germline CDR1 is SGDLS and CDR2 YYNGEE. The chain joins TRBV9 to TRBJ2-3, with 7 bases matching TRBD1. Material: PBMCs. The sequence derives from a man aged 30 to 45 in good health and CMV-seronegative. CDR3 sequence (DNA): TGTGCCAGCAGCCTACGACAGGGAGCAGATACGCAGTATTTT. Its translation is CASSLRQGADTQYF.